The 18 T cell receptor beta chains below all came from one sample that was sequenced in a study of cytomegalovirus exposure and HLA in healthy donors. PCR used 60 Vbeta primers and 13 Jbeta primers. Sequenced by immunoSEQ multiplex PCR; TCRdb stores in-frame clones only, minus some. Among 100,000 to 150,000 clones listed, around 70% were seen once. The sample was PBMCs. The receptors shown here come from a male donor in good health and CMV-seronegative.

This chain links TRBV28 with TRBJ1-1, with TRBD1 identical over 10 bases. This CDR3 region has 18 residues. Germline CDR1 and CDR2: MDHEN and SYDVKM. The trim removed 8 bases at V and 4 bases at J, leaving 19 bases unmatched. The CDR3 reads CASHLWGQGITEGTEAFF. CDR3 bases: TGTGCCAGCCACCTGTGGGGACAGGGGATAACTGAGGGCACTGAAGCTTTCTTT.

This clone was recorded once. J is TRBJ2-7 and V is TRBV9; TRBD1 matches 9 bases. The germline CDR1 and CDR2 sequences are SGDLS and YYNGEE. The length of the CDR3 is 15 residues. V lost 4 bases and J lost 3; bases outside the gene matches: 8. This CDR3 is CASSPMGDRDYEQYF. The CDR3 DNA follows: TGTGCCAGCAGCCCTATGGGGGACAGGGACTACGAGCAGTACTTC.

This clone was seen only a few times. V is TRBV5-1 and J is TRBJ2-1, with D uncertain. This CDR3 has 14 amino acids. Germline V lookup: CDR1 SGHRS, CDR2 YFSETQ. The ends were cut back, 0 bases at V and 10 bases at J, with 14 bases in the middle. CDR3 sequence reads: CASSLEVYQSEQFF. CDR3 DNA: TGCGCCAGCAGCTTGGAAGTCTACCAATCAGAGCAGTTCTTC.

CDR3 amino acids: CASRVGQANNYGYTF. The CDR3 DNA follows: TGTGCCAGCAGAGTCGGACAGGCGAATAACTATGGCTACACCTTC. The chain is built from TRBV2 and TRBJ1-2; 7 bases align to TRBD1. V dropped 6 bases and J dropped 1; count of bases not matched to a gene: 8. This CDR3 is built from 15 residues. Germline CDR1 and CDR2: SNHLY and FYNNEI. The entire variable domain, with the rest obtained from reference TRBV2 and TRBJ1-2, is as follows: EPEVTQTPSHQVTQMGQEVILRCVPISNHLYFYWYRQILGQKVEFLVSFYNNEISEKSEIFDDQFSVERPDGSNFTLKIRSTKLEDSAMYFCASRVGQANNYGYTFGSGTRLTVV.

The V gene is TRBV2, the J gene TRBJ2-6; no definite D call. The V end was cut by 4 bases, the J end by 2 bases, with 6 bases between. The V gene's germline CDR1 is SNHLY and CDR2 FYNNEI. This CDR3 spans 14 amino acids. This CDR3 is CASSVFPGANVLTF. The CDR3 coding sequence is TGTGCCAGCAGTGTCTTCCCTGGGGCCAACGTCCTGACTTTC.

V gene TRBV19 combines with J gene TRBJ1-6; 7 positions agree with TRBD1. The germline CDR1 and CDR2 sequences are LNHDA and SQIVND (reference sequence). V was pared by 6 bases and J by 7 bases, with 9 bases of the junction left unmatched. This CDR3 comprises 15 residues. CDR3 region: CASRAKGQMNSPLHF. CDR3 coding DNA: TGTGCCAGTAGGGCAAAGGGACAGATGAATTCACCCCTCCACTTT.

The V and J genes are TRBV7-8 and TRBJ1-1; weak D call: TRBD1 (6 bases). The germline gives CDR1 SGHVS, CDR2 FQNEAQ. Trimming shortened V by 0 bases and J by 0 bases, and 14 bases separated the two germline ends. CDR3 length equals 17 residues. The CDR3 DNA reads as TGTGCCAGCAGCTTAGCGAGCGGGGGCGCGTTGAACACTGAAGCTTTCTTT. This translates into CASSLASGGALNTEAFF.

The rearrangement uses TRBV4-1 and TRBJ2-1, with TRBD2 matching over 13 bases. Germline V gene sequence: CDR1 MGHRA, CDR2 YSYEKL. CDR3 length equals 16 residues. V was clipped by 4 bases and J by 7 bases; unmatched bases: 7. CDR3 nucleotide sequence: TGCGCCAGCAGCCTACTGGGACTAGCGGGAAGGAATGAGCAGTTCTTC. Translation: CASSLLGLAGRNEQFF.

The chain combines TRBV4-3 with TRBJ2-3; D ambiguous. The CDR3 contains 15 residues. The V end was cut by 2 bases, the J end by 8 bases, with 17 bases between. The germline V gene has CDR1 LGHNA and CDR2 YSLEER. The CDR3 DNA sequence: TGCGCCAGCAGCCAAACTCTATCGCCGCCGGGTACGCAGTATTTT. Amino acids: CASSQTLSPPGTQYF.

The chain couples TRBV19 to TRBJ1-5; 11 nucleotides agree with TRBD1. Germline CDR1 reads LNHDA; CDR2 reads SQIVND (reference sequence). There are 19 residues in the CDR3. V trimming: 3 bases; J trimming: 0 bases; junction bases outside the gene matches: 10. CDR3 residues: CASSIRTGGAGNSNQPQHF. CDR3 DNA sequence: TGTGCCAGTAGTATCCGGACAGGGGGCGCTGGCAATAGCAATCAGCCCCAGCATTTT.

This clone was observed a handful of times. The chain joins TRBV9 to TRBJ2-3; weak D call: TRBD2 (5 bases). CDR1 is SGDLS, CDR2 YYNGEE, per germline. Trimming removed 0 bases at V and 7 bases at J, with 12 bases between. The CDR3 is made up of 14 amino acids. The CDR3 here is CASSVENVANTQYF. As DNA, the CDR3 is TGTGCCAGCAGCGTAGAGAATGTAGCGAATACGCAGTATTTT.

The genes are TRBV7-3 and TRBJ2-1, with a weak D call TRBD2 (5 bases). CDR1 and CDR2 (germline): SGHTA, FQGTGA. Trimming stripped 7 bases from V and 9 bases from J, with 13 bases between. CDR3 length: 12 residues. CDR3 nucleotide sequence: TGTGCCAGCACTACCCTCGAGGGTGAGCAGTTCTTC. Residues: CASTTLEGEQFF.

The V call is TRBV5-4, the J call TRBJ2-6; the match to TRBD1 covers 7 bases. V shed 3 bases and J 0 bases; nucleotides not matched to a gene: 0. CDR3 length equals 15 residues. Germline-derived CDR1 and CDR2 are SGHNT and YYREEE (reference sequence). The CDR3 DNA is TGTGCCAGCAGCTACAGGGGCTCTGGGGCCAACGTCCTGACTTTC. It yields the protein CASSYRGSGANVLTF.

The rearrangement joins TRBV28 to TRBJ2-2; 8 bases line up with TRBD2. Germline loops: CDR1 MDHEN, CDR2 SYDVKM. J lost 4 bases, V lost 7 bases, and 5 bases had no gene match. The CDR3 totals 14 residues. CDR3 coding DNA: TGTGCCAGCACGGGAGGGGGGGCCACCGGGGAGCTGTTTTTT. Translating gives CASTGGGATGELFF.

The chain employs TRBV18 and TRBJ2-7; 9 bases align to TRBD1. This CDR3 region has 15 residues. Germline V gene lookup returns CDR1 KGHSH and CDR2 LQKENI. Germline trimming cut 6 bases from V and 2 bases from J; bases unmatched to any gene: 8. Here the CDR3 DNA reads TGTGCCAGCTCCCCAGGGACAGGGCTAACCTACGAGCAGTACTTC. Encoded protein: CASSPGTGLTYEQYF.

The count of this clone is one. This chain joins TRBV30 and TRBJ2-7; the match to TRBD1 covers 7 bases. Germline V gives CDR1 GTSNPN, CDR2 SVGIG (reference sequence). The CDR3 loop spans 14 amino acids. The trim removed 0 bases at V and 5 bases at J, leaving 7 bases unmatched. DNA for the CDR3: TGTGCCTGGAGTGTATTGTACAGGGGAGACGAGCAGTACTTC. Translated: CAWSVLYRGDEQYF.

This rearrangement joins TRBV30 to TRBJ2-1; D is perhaps TRBD2 (6 bases). The CDR3 contains 11 residues. The germline gives CDR1 GTSNPN, CDR2 SVGIG (reference sequence). Trimming took 5 bases from V and 13 from J, leaving 15 bases between them. The CDR3 nucleotides are TGTGCCTGGGCCAAGGAGGGCCTACAGTTCTTC. Its protein product is CAWAKEGLQFF.

The CDR3 sequence: CASSDPGRTGANVLTF. For the CDR3, the DNA is TGTGCCAGCAGTGATCCAGGTAGAACTGGGGCCAACGTCCTGACTTTC. The rearrangement links TRBV28 to TRBJ2-6; D is unresolved. CDR1 and CDR2 from the germline V gene are MDHEN and SYDVKM. V shed 5 bases and J shed 2 bases, with 13 bases lying between them. The CDR3 runs to 16 residues.